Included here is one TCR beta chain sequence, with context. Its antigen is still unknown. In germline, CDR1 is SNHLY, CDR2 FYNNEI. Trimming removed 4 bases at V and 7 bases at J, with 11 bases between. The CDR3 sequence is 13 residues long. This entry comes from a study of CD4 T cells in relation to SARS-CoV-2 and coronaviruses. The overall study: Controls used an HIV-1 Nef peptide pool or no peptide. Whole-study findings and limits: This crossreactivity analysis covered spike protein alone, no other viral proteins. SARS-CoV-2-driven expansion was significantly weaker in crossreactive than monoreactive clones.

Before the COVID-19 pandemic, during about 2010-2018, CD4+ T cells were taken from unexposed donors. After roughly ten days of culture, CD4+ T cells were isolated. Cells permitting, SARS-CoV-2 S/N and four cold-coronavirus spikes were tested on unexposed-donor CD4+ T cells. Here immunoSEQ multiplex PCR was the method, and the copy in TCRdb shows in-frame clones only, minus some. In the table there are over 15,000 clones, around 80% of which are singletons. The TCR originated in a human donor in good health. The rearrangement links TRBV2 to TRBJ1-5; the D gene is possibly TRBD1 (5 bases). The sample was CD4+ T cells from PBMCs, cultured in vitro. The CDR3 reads CASSGGERQPQHF. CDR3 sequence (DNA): TGTGCCAGCAGTGGGGGGGAAAGACAGCCCCAGCATTTT.